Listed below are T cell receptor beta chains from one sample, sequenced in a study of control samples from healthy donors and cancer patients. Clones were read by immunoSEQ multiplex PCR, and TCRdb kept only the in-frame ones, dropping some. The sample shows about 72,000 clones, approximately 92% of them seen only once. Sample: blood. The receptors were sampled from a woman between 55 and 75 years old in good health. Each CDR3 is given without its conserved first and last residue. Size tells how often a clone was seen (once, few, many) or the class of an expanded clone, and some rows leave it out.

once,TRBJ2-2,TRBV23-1,ASSPRTGWGRLGTGELF
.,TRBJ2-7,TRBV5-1,ASSLTERGSYEQY
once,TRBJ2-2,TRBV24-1,AVSDLITGELF
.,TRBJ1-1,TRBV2,ASSEGRGTAPVF
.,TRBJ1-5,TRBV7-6,ASSPGNGDQPQH
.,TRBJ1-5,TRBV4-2,ASSQDVLRDRNNQPQH
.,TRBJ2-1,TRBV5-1,ASSPAAGKVYNEQF
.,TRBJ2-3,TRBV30,AWTHGQLTDTQY
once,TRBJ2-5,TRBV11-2,ASSFNKVTQY
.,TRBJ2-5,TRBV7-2,ASSSGLAGTETQY
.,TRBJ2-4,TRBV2,ASSESQGKDIQY
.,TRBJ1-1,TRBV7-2,ASSLAGHTNTEAF
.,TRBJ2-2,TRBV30,AWSRNTNTGELF
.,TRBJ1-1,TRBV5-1,ASSPMGMGLSGAF
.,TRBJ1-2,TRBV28,ASSYSQGAGNYGYT
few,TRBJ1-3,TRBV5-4,ASSLQLGSGNTIY
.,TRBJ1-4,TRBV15,ATSRRSEKLF
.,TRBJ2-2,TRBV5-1,ASSLEGSEPNTGELF
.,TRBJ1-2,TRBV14,ASSPFREIEGYT
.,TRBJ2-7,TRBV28,ASSEIQGTYEQY
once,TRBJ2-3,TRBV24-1,ATSALPGTASTDTQY
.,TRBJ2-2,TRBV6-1,ASSDWTQLANTGELF
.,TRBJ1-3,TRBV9,ASAQASGNTIY
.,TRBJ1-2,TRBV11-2,ASNQGQPNYGYT
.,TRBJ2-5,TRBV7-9,ASSRSGVGETQY
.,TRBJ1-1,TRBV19,ASSGELGGVQNTEAF
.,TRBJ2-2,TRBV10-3,AIRSQPGLAGTTGELF
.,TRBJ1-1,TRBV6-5,ASSLGTGGTEAF
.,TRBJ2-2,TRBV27,ASSLFYTSGRAGGELF
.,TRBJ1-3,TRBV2,ASRGQGNTIY
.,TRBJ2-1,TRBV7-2,ASSSLDSINEQF
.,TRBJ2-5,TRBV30,AWSPPGVEETQY
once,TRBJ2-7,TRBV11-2,ASRVSGRASQY
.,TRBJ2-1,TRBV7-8,ASSRGRDFDYNEQF
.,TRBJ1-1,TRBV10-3,AIRGSNTEAF
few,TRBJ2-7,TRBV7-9,ASSHWGPTYEQY
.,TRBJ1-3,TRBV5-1,ASSLDRPRGGNTIY